A single sample gave rise to the 28 T cell receptor beta chains below, sequenced in a study of blood T cell repertoires in COVID-19. Generated by immunoSEQ multiplex PCR, the TCRdb table keeps only in-frame clones and is missing some. The table records over 250,000 clones, about nine tenths of them present only once. The sequenced sample was peripheral blood. The receptors originated from a man aged 50 or older with acute or convalescent COVID-19.

V gene TRBV19 combines with J gene TRBJ2-7, with no clear D. V was trimmed by 3 bases and J by 5 bases, leaving 14 bases between them. This CDR3 is 14 amino acids long. Germline V gives CDR1 LNHDA, CDR2 SQIVND (reference sequence). The CDR3 DNA sequence: TGTGCCAGTAGTATCGAGGTCAGAAGCCACGAGCAGTACTTC. Translating gives CASSIEVRSHEQYF.

A few counts support this clone. V gene TRBV9 combines with J gene TRBJ2-3; 14 nucleotides line up with TRBD2. The V gene's germline CDR1 is SGDLS and CDR2 YYNGEE. This CDR3 is 18 amino acids long. Germline trimming cut 3 bases from V and 0 bases from J; bases unmatched to any gene: 6. CDR3 in amino acids: CASSAGLAGGTSTDTQYF. The CDR3, as DNA: TGTGCCAGCAGCGCTGGACTAGCGGGGGGAACGAGCACAGATACGCAGTATTTT.

The chain has TRBV5-1 and TRBJ2-1; maybe TRBD1 (5 bases). CDR3 length: 17 amino acids. V was clipped by 0 bases and J by 2 bases, with 15 bases between them. CDR1 and CDR2 from the germline V gene are SGHRS and YFSETQ. CDR3: CASSLAPRQDTYNEQFF. CDR3 sequence (DNA): TGCGCCAGCAGCTTGGCACCGAGGCAGGACACCTACAATGAGCAGTTCTTC.

The rearrangement links TRBV7-2 to TRBJ1-1, with D unresolved. The germline CDR1 and CDR2 sequences are SGHTA and FQGNSA. The CDR3 consists of 11 residues. V gave up 5 bases and J gave up 11 bases, with 12 bases separating them. CDR3 protein: CASSVYKEAFF. In nucleotides, the CDR3 is TGTGCCAGCAGCGTATACAAGGAGGCTTTCTTT.

This clone was seen repeatedly, ten times or more. This CDR3 is CASSLTGLASYEQYF. Here the CDR3 DNA reads TGTGCCAGCAGTCTAACAGGACTAGCCTCCTACGAGCAGTACTTC. The chain recombines TRBV27 with TRBJ2-7, with TRBD2 matching 8 bases. This CDR3 spans 15 amino acids. The V segment lost 5 bases and the J segment 0 bases; nucleotides outside the gene matches: 6. Germline-derived CDR1 and CDR2 are MNHEY and SMNVEV (reference sequence).

This sequence joins TRBV5-1 and TRBJ2-1; 7 bases are shared with TRBD2. CDR1 is SGHRS and CDR2 is YFSETQ in the germline V gene. The CDR3 covers 14 residues. V trimming: 3 bases; J trimming: 6 bases; junction bases outside the gene matches: 6. Written as DNA, the CDR3 is TGCGCCAGCAGCTCGAGACTAGCATCCAATGAGCAGTTCTTC. Its protein is CASSSRLASNEQFF.

This clone appeared a single time. The chain joins TRBV20-1 to TRBJ2-3; no reliable D call. The germline CDR1 and CDR2 sequences are DFQATT and SNEGSKA (reference sequence). The CDR3 consists of 11 residues. V dropped 0 bases and J dropped 7 bases, with 5 bases sitting between them. CDR3 amino acids: CSARDSHTQYF. The DNA for the CDR3 is TGCAGTGCTAGAGATAGTCATACGCAGTATTTT.

This chain connects TRBV3-1 (or the pseudogene TRBV3-2) to TRBJ1-1, with 9 nucleotides matching TRBD1. Trimming cost V 2 bases and J 4 bases; bases outside gene matches: 14. This CDR3 has 18 amino acids. CDR1 and CDR2 (germline): LGHDT, YNNKEL (reference sequence). The CDR3 sequence is CASSQSTGTGLGGTEAFF. DNA of the CDR3: TGTGCCAGCAGCCAATCCACCGGGACAGGGCTGGGGGGCACTGAAGCTTTCTTT.

The chain recombines TRBV4-1 with TRBJ1-2, with D unresolved. V lost 3 bases and J lost 4, with 12 bases in between. CDR1 is MGHRA and CDR2 is YSYEKL in the germline V gene. The CDR3 loop spans 14 amino acids. CDR3 bases: TGCGCCAGCAGCCACAACGACAAATTCTATGGCTACACCTTC. Protein: CASSHNDKFYGYTF.

This chain joins TRBV5-1 and TRBJ1-2; 8 bases match TRBD1. Germline CDR1 reads SGHRS; CDR2 reads YFSETQ. The ends lost 1 base at V and 5 bases at J; junction bases unmatched: 1. CDR3 length: 13 residues. The chain's CDR3 is CASSLRQGYGYTF. The CDR3 DNA sequence: TGCGCCAGCAGCTTGCGACAGGGGTATGGCTACACCTTC.

This rearrangement joins TRBV15 to TRBJ2-6, with 8 positions matching TRBD1. The J segment lost 2 bases and the V segment lost 8 bases, leaving 11 bases of the junction unmatched. CDR3 size: 17 residues. Looked up from germline, CDR1 is LNHNV and CDR2 is YYDKDF (reference sequence). CDR3 protein: CATQKFRGQAGANVLTF. For the CDR3, the DNA is TGTGCCACCCAGAAGTTCAGGGGGCAAGCTGGGGCCAACGTCCTGACTTTC.

The rearrangement links TRBV18 to TRBJ1-2; D unresolved. The CDR3 has 15 residues. Per germline, CDR1 KGHSH and CDR2 LQKENI. V shed 3 bases and J shed 4 bases, with 15 bases lying between them. CDR3 sequence reads: CASSPPGGVGYGYTF. The CDR3 DNA reads TGTGCCAGCTCACCTCCGGGAGGCGTTGGCTATGGCTACACCTTC.

The chain couples TRBV2 to TRBJ1-5; D may be TRBD1 (6 bases). CDR3 length equals 14 residues. The germline gives CDR1 SNHLY, CDR2 FYNNEI. Trimming took off 8 bases at V and 3 bases at J, with 14 bases between the two ends. For the CDR3, the DNA is TGTGCCAGCGGAACAGGGATGTACAATCAGCCCCAGCATTTT. Amino acid sequence: CASGTGMYNQPQHF.

Here the CDR3 DNA reads TGTGCCAGCTCCCTAGGAGAGACCCAGTACTTC. Translating it yields CASSLGETQYF. This chain links TRBV11-2 with TRBJ2-5; D remains ambiguous. CDR1 SGHAT and CDR2 FQNNGV come from the germline V gene. CDR3 length: 11 residues. V gave up 8 bases and J gave up 4 bases, with 8 bases separating them.

The chain couples TRBV9 to TRBJ2-1; D possibly corresponds to TRBD2 (5 bases). Germline V gives CDR1 SGDLS, CDR2 YYNGEE. V was trimmed by 0 bases and J by 15 bases, leaving 13 bases between them. This CDR3 has 12 amino acids. CDR3 nucleotide sequence: TGTGCCAGCAGCGTAGTCGGCCTAGCTCTGTTCTTC. Translated: CASSVVGLALFF.

J is TRBJ2-3 and V is TRBV5-1; 12 bases match TRBD2. Germline lookup yields CDR1 SGHRS and CDR2 YFSETQ. The junction had 7 bases not matched to a gene; V was cut back by 4 bases and J by 4 bases. CDR3 length: 16 residues. CDR3 DNA: TGCGCCAGCAGCACCGGACTAGCGGGGATGTCAGATACGCAGTATTTT. The encoded protein is CASSTGLAGMSDTQYF.

The J gene is TRBJ1-2, the V gene TRBV10-3; 7 bases line up with TRBD1. CDR1 and CDR2 from the germline V gene are ENHRY and SYGVKD. The ends lost 2 bases at V and 7 bases at J; junction bases unmatched: 7. This CDR3 region has 14 residues. The CDR3 spells CAISEPTGIGGYTF. The CDR3, as DNA: TGTGCCATCAGTGAGCCGACAGGGATAGGTGGCTACACCTTC.

This clone was seen a handful of times. The rearrangement links TRBV11-1 to TRBJ2-7; D is uncertain. CDR3 length: 12 amino acids. Looked up from germline, CDR1 is SGHAT and CDR2 is FQDESV (reference sequence). Between the trimmed V and J ends, which lost 4 bases and 7 bases, there was a span of 11 bases. CDR3 coding DNA: TGTGCCAGCAGCTCCACCCCTCGGGAGCAGTACTTC. Translated, it gives CASSSTPREQYF.

The chain carries TRBV5-4 and TRBJ1-4; TRBD1 matches at 7 bases. The trim removed 2 bases at V and 8 bases at J, leaving 3 bases unmatched. This CDR3 region has 13 residues. Germline CDR1 reads SGHNT; CDR2 reads YYREEE (reference sequence). CDR3 sequence (DNA): TGTGCCAGCAGCTTTACAGGGGCAGAAAAACTGTTTTTT. This translates into CASSFTGAEKLFF.

The chain combines TRBV29-1 with TRBJ1-2; D is perhaps TRBD1 (6 bases). This CDR3 is 13 amino acids long. With 7 bases removed from V and 6 bases from J, the gap between germline ends came to 18 bases. CDR1 is SQVTM and CDR2 is ANQGSEA in the germline V gene. The CDR3 bases are TGCAGCGCCTCTCCAACAGGGAGGGATGGCTACACCTTC. This codes for CSASPTGRDGYTF.

The chain employs TRBV6-5 and TRBJ1-1; the match to TRBD1 covers 7 bases. Germline CDR1 is MNHEY and CDR2 is SVGAGI. This CDR3 has 14 residues. The J segment lost 5 bases and the V segment lost 5 bases, leaving 8 bases of the junction unmatched. CDR3 loop: CASSLTGQITEAFF. The DNA of the CDR3 is TGTGCCAGCAGTCTAACGGGACAGATAACTGAAGCTTTCTTT.

V is TRBV25-1 and J is TRBJ2-7; TRBD1 might be the D (5 bases). The CDR3 contains 11 residues. With 5 bases removed from V and 7 bases from J, the gap between germline ends came to 9 bases. Germline V gene data show CDR1 as MGHDK and CDR2 as SYGVNS. DNA of the CDR3: TGTGCCAGCAGTCAGGGCGGTGAGCAGTACTTC. It is translated as CASSQGGEQYF.

CDR3 bases: TGCGCCAGCAGCTTTAGCGGGGCGAACACCGGGGAGCTGTTTTTT. It specifies CASSFSGANTGELFF. This chain links TRBV5-1 with TRBJ2-2; 8 nucleotides align to TRBD2. J lost 0 bases, V lost 2 bases, and 0 bases had no gene match. The CDR3 loop spans 15 amino acids. Germline assignment: CDR1 SGHRS and CDR2 YFSETQ.

The chain uses TRBV1 and TRBJ2-7; the table's D call, TRBD1, was not checked against the DNA. TRBV1 is reported as a pseudogene. The CDR3 is made up of 13 amino acids. The CDR3 bases are TGCACCAGCAGCCCCCGGACAGGCTACGAGCAGTACTTC. Protein sequence: CTSSPRTGYEQYF.

The rearrangement uses TRBV7-3 and TRBJ1-6; no firm D call. CDR1 SGHTA and CDR2 FQGTGA come from the germline V gene. V was trimmed by 2 bases and J by 10 bases, leaving 9 bases between them. The CDR3 loop spans 13 amino acids. The DNA of the CDR3 is TGTGCCAGCAGCTTAGGAGTCGGGTCACCCCTCCACTTT. It is translated as CASSLGVGSPLHF.

This clone came up a few times. J is TRBJ1-4 and V is TRBV3-1 (or the pseudogene TRBV3-2), with 8 bases identical to TRBD1. The CDR3 contains 17 residues. V lost 1 base to trimming and J lost 7 bases; unmatched junction nucleotides: 11. Germline V gene data show CDR1 as LGHDT and CDR2 as YNNKEL (reference sequence). The CDR3 here is CASSQGPTGEVAEKLFF. In nucleotides, the CDR3 is TGTGCCAGCAGCCAAGGGCCGACAGGGGAGGTGGCTGAAAAACTGTTTTTT.

This chain uses TRBV7-9 with TRBJ1-2; 9 positions agree with TRBD1. CDR1 and CDR2 from the germline V gene are SEHNR and FQNEAQ (reference sequence). J lost 0 bases, V lost 8 bases, and 10 bases had no gene match. CDR3 length equals 16 residues. CDR3 sequence (DNA): TGTGCCAGCTCTCCGGGACAGGGCCTAGCTAACTATGGCTACACCTTC. It is translated as CASSPGQGLANYGYTF. The complete variable domain, with remaining parts taken from reference TRBV7-9 and TRBJ1-2, reads DTGVSQNPRHKITKRGQNVTFRCDPISEHNRLYWYRQTLGQGPEFLTYFQNEAQLEKSRLLSDRFSAERPKGSFSTLEIQRTEQGDSAMYLCASSPGQGLANYGYTFGSGTRLTVV.

This chain uses TRBV2 with TRBJ2-1, with D unresolved. Deletions cut 0 bases from V and 10 bases from J, with 7 bases between. The CDR3 runs to 12 residues. Germline V lookup: CDR1 SNHLY, CDR2 FYNNEI. The CDR3 is CASSEAPREQFF. Here the CDR3 DNA reads TGTGCCAGCAGTGAAGCGCCGAGGGAGCAGTTCTTC.